Listed below are T cell receptor beta chains from one sample, sequenced in a study of blood T cell repertoires in COVID-19. Generated by immunoSEQ multiplex PCR, the TCRdb table keeps only in-frame clones and is missing some. The repertoire holds 400,000 or so clones, with over 75% as singletons. The sample was PBMCs or T cells enriched from blood (not recorded which). The receptor source for this set is a man aged 35 to 55 in a cohort exposed to, infected with or recovered from COVID-19 (not recorded which). CDR3s include the opening cysteine and the closing phenylalanine or tryptophan. D genes are given only for firm matches. Size values are once, few and many counts, or a class for expanded clones, and some rows have none.

d_call: .
clone_size: .
v_call: TRBV3-1/TRBV3-2
j_call: TRBJ1-6
cdr3_nt: TGTGCCAGCAGCGAACAGGGAATCGTCGGTTCACCCCTCCACTTT
cdr3_aa: CASSEQGIVGSPLHF

d_call: TRBD2
clone_size: .
v_call: TRBV10-3
j_call: TRBJ2-1
cdr3_nt: TGTGCCATCACCATGGGGAGGGCCCTCTACAATGAGCAGTTCTTC
cdr3_aa: CAITMGRALYNEQFF

d_call: .
clone_size: .
v_call: TRBV3-1/TRBV3-2
j_call: TRBJ1-2
cdr3_nt: TGTGCCAGCAGCCAAGAGGGGTACAGGGAGGGCTATGGCTACACCTTC
cdr3_aa: CASSQEGYREGYGYTF

d_call: .
clone_size: .
v_call: TRBV5-4
j_call: TRBJ2-7
cdr3_nt: TGTGCCAGCAGCTTGGGTTCCGGGAGTCCTGGGCAACCCTACGAGCAGTACTTC
cdr3_aa: CASSLGSGSPGQPYEQYF

d_call: .
clone_size: .
v_call: TRBV20-1
j_call: TRBJ1-2
cdr3_nt: TGCAGTGCTAGGGTCGAGAATGGCTACACCTTC
cdr3_aa: CSARVENGYTF

d_call: TRBD1
clone_size: .
v_call: TRBV6-5
j_call: TRBJ1-1
cdr3_nt: TGTGCCAGCAACGGGGACAGACTGAACACTGAAGCTTTCTTT
cdr3_aa: CASNGDRLNTEAFF

d_call: .
clone_size: .
v_call: TRBV7-9
j_call: TRBJ2-3
cdr3_nt: TGTGCCAGCAGCAGAGGGCCCACTAGCACAGATACGCAGTATTTT
cdr3_aa: CASSRGPTSTDTQYF

d_call: .
clone_size: .
v_call: TRBV27
j_call: TRBJ1-2
cdr3_nt: TGTGCCAGCAGACCCACAGGGACCTATGGCTACACCTTC
cdr3_aa: CASRPTGTYGYTF

d_call: .
clone_size: .
v_call: TRBV15
j_call: TRBJ2-6
cdr3_nt: TGTGCCACCAGCAGAGAGGGGTCTGGTGCGGGGTGGTCTGGGGCCAACGTCCTGACTTTC
cdr3_aa: CATSREGSGAGWSGANVLTF

d_call: .
clone_size: .
v_call: TRBV6-5
j_call: TRBJ1-1
cdr3_nt: TGTGCCAGCAACCGCATGGGGCAAGCTTTCTTT
cdr3_aa: CASNRMGQAFF

d_call: TRBD1
clone_size: .
v_call: TRBV11-2
j_call: TRBJ1-1
cdr3_nt: TGTGCCAGCAGCTTAGCGCCGGGACAGCTCGAAGCTTTCTTT
cdr3_aa: CASSLAPGQLEAFF

d_call: .
clone_size: .
v_call: TRBV15
j_call: TRBJ2-2
cdr3_nt: TGTGCCACCAGCAGAGGCCAGGGTAGGGGAACCGGGGAGCTGTTTTTT
cdr3_aa: CATSRGQGRGTGELFF

d_call: TRBD1
clone_size: many
v_call: TRBV12-5
j_call: TRBJ1-5
cdr3_nt: TGTGCTAGTGGTTTTCCCGCGGACAGGGGGAATCAGCCCCAGCATTTT
cdr3_aa: CASGFPADRGNQPQHF

d_call: TRBD1
clone_size: .
v_call: TRBV3-1/TRBV3-2
j_call: TRBJ1-6
cdr3_nt: TGTGCCAGCAGCCCGTCGGGACAGAATAATTCACCCCTCCACTTT
cdr3_aa: CASSPSGQNNSPLHF

d_call: TRBD2
clone_size: .
v_call: TRBV5-1
j_call: TRBJ2-5
cdr3_nt: TGCGCCAGCAGCTTGGCCATTACTAGCGGGCCGTTAGAGGAAGAGACCCAGTACTTC
cdr3_aa: CASSLAITSGPLEEETQYF

d_call: TRBD1
clone_size: .
v_call: TRBV10-2
j_call: TRBJ1-2
cdr3_nt: TGCGCCAGCAGCCCTGGGACAGCTGGCTACACCTTC
cdr3_aa: CASSPGTAGYTF

d_call: .
clone_size: .
v_call: TRBV5-1
j_call: TRBJ2-1
cdr3_nt: TGCGCCAGCAGCTTCGGAGACTCCTACAATGAGCAGTTCTTC
cdr3_aa: CASSFGDSYNEQFF

d_call: TRBD2
clone_size: .
v_call: TRBV30
j_call: TRBJ2-7
cdr3_nt: TGTGCCTGGAGTGTCCTAGCGGGACCCTACGAGCAGTACTTC
cdr3_aa: CAWSVLAGPYEQYF

d_call: .
clone_size: .
v_call: TRBV27
j_call: TRBJ2-5
cdr3_nt: TGTGCCAGCAGTTTAGGACTAAGCTCTCGTGAGACCCAGTACTTC
cdr3_aa: CASSLGLSSRETQYF

d_call: .
clone_size: .
v_call: TRBV27
j_call: TRBJ1-1
cdr3_nt: TGTGCCAGCAGTTTAGGGCCGAACACTGAAGCTTTCTTT
cdr3_aa: CASSLGPNTEAFF

d_call: .
clone_size: .
v_call: TRBV11-2
j_call: TRBJ2-3
cdr3_nt: TGTGCCAGCAGCTTAGATCGGTTCACAGATACGCAGTATTTT
cdr3_aa: CASSLDRFTDTQYF

d_call: TRBD1
clone_size: few
v_call: TRBV29-1
j_call: TRBJ2-2
cdr3_nt: TGCAGCGTGGGGGACAGATACACCGGGGAGCTGTTTTTT
cdr3_aa: CSVGDRYTGELFF

d_call: TRBD2
clone_size: .
v_call: TRBV19
j_call: TRBJ2-7
cdr3_nt: TGTGCCAGTAGACTTAGCGGGAGCTCCTACGAGCAGTACTTC
cdr3_aa: CASRLSGSSYEQYF

d_call: TRBD1
clone_size: .
v_call: TRBV10-3
j_call: TRBJ2-5
cdr3_nt: TGTGCCATCTCCCCAGGGGGACAAGAGACCCAGTACTTC
cdr3_aa: CAISPGGQETQYF

d_call: .
clone_size: once
v_call: TRBV4-1
j_call: TRBJ1-6
cdr3_nt: TGCGCCAGCAGCCAAGTTGGGCGGGCCCAGAATTCACCCCTCCACTTT
cdr3_aa: CASSQVGRAQNSPLHF

d_call: .
clone_size: .
v_call: TRBV7-9
j_call: TRBJ1-4
cdr3_nt: TGTGCCAGCACCCAGTTAAATGAAAAACTGTTTTTT
cdr3_aa: CASTQLNEKLFF

d_call: TRBD1
clone_size: few
v_call: TRBV7-9
j_call: TRBJ1-2
cdr3_nt: TGTGCCAGCAGCCAAGACAGGGCGGTGCGCTATGGCTACACCTTC
cdr3_aa: CASSQDRAVRYGYTF